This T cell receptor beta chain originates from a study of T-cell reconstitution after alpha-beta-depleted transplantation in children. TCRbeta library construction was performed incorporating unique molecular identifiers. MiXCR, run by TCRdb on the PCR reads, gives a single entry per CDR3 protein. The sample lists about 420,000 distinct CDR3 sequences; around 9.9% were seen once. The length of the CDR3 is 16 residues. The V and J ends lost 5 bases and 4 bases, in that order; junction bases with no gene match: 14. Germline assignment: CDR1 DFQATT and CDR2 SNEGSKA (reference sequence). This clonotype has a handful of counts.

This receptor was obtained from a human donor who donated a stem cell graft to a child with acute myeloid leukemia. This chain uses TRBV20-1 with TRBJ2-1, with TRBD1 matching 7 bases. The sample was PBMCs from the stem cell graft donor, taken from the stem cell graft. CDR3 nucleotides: TGCAGTGCTCTCAGCCACCGGGACAGAACTTACAATGAGCAGTTCTTC. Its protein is CSALSHRDRTYNEQFF.